The 28 T cell receptor beta chains listed next were all sequenced from one sample in a study of blood T cell repertoires in COVID-19. Profiled with immunoSEQ multiplex PCR; TCRdb holds only in-frame clones, not every one. Of a few hundred thousand clones listed, about four fifths are singletons. The material sequenced was peripheral blood. Receptors originate from a man aged 25-45 years who had recovered from COVID-19.

This chain joins TRBV28 and TRBJ2-4; D is uncertain. This CDR3 comprises 14 residues. V lost 2 bases, J lost 1 base, and 6 bases lay in between. Germline CDR1 reads MDHEN; CDR2 reads SYDVKM. CDR3 sequence: CASSLQAAKNIQYF. CDR3 DNA sequence: TGTGCCAGCAGTTTACAGGCGGCCAAAAACATTCAGTACTTC. The whole variable domain, filled in from reference TRBV28 and TRBJ2-4, reads DVKVTQSSRYLVKRTGEKVFLECVQDMDHENMFWYRQDPGLGLRLIYFSYDVKMKEKGDIPEGYSVSREKKERFSLILESASTNQTSMYLCASSLQAAKNIQYFGAGTRLSVL.

CDR3 region: CASSRGGLKNIQYF. In nucleotides, the CDR3 is TGTGCCAGCAGCCGGGGGGGCCTCAAAAACATTCAGTACTTC. V usage is TRBV6-6 and J usage is TRBJ2-4; TRBD2 aligns across 8 bases. There are 14 residues in the CDR3. Germline CDR1 is MNHNY and CDR2 is SVGAGI (reference sequence). The ends lost 6 bases at V and 3 bases at J; junction bases unmatched: 4.

In its sample, this clone was seen a few times. This sequence joins TRBV7-9 and TRBJ1-2; no definite D call. The CDR3 is 16 residues long. V lost 5 bases and J lost 3, with 19 bases in between. Germline V gene lookup returns CDR1 SEHNR and CDR2 FQNEAQ (reference sequence). DNA of the CDR3: TGTGCCAGCAGCCAACTCGGTCCAGGATGGGACTATGGCTACACCTTC. Protein sequence: CASSQLGPGWDYGYTF.

This sequence joins TRBV7-9 and TRBJ2-2; the match to TRBD1 covers 9 bases. Trimming removed 2 bases from V and 5 bases from J; junction bases left unmatched: 6. Looked up from germline, CDR1 is SEHNR and CDR2 is FQNEAQ (reference sequence). The CDR3 loop spans 16 amino acids. CDR3 sequence (DNA): TGTGCCAGCAGCTTACCGGGGACAGGGAAAACCGGGGAGCTGTTTTTT. This gives the protein CASSLPGTGKTGELFF.

The chain carries TRBV5-6 and TRBJ1-1; D gene unclear. Germline lookup yields CDR1 SGHDT and CDR2 YYEEEE. The V gene lost 0 bases and the J gene lost 7 bases, with 4 bases spanning the gap. The CDR3 extends over 11 amino acids. For the CDR3, the DNA is TGTGCCAGCAGCTTGGATAATGAAGCTTTCTTT. Translating gives CASSLDNEAFF.

This clone has a handful of counts. J is TRBJ1-1 and V is TRBV7-9; 7 bases agree with TRBD1. This CDR3 contains 12 residues. The V gene end was trimmed by 2 bases and the J gene end by 12 bases; junction bases not matched to a gene: 6. Per germline, CDR1 SEHNR and CDR2 FQNEAQ (reference sequence). The CDR3 sequence: CASSLPTGITFF. In nucleotides, the CDR3 is TGTGCCAGCAGCTTACCGACAGGGATAACTTTCTTT.

The chain joins TRBV5-4 to TRBJ1-6, with 8 nucleotides matching TRBD1. Germline lookup yields CDR1 SGHNT and CDR2 YYREEE (reference sequence). V lost 2 bases and J lost 14; bases outside the gene matches: 6. This CDR3 has 13 amino acids. CDR3 nucleotide sequence: TGTGCCAGCAGCTTCGGACAGGGTGAGGCCCTCCACTTT. Protein sequence: CASSFGQGEALHF.

This clone has only a few counts. The rearrangement uses TRBV7-2 and TRBJ2-2; TRBD1 matches 10 bases. This CDR3 has 15 residues. With V trimmed by 6 bases and J by 7 bases, 8 bases remained unmatched. Germline V lookup: CDR1 SGHTA, CDR2 FQGNSA. CDR3 in amino acids: CASRQRQGAGGELFF. The CDR3 DNA is TGTGCCAGCAGGCAGCGACAGGGGGCGGGCGGGGAGCTGTTTTTT.

The chain is built from TRBV6-5 and TRBJ1-6; D unresolved. The V end lost 4 bases, the J end lost 10 bases, and 8 bases lay between the germline ends. The CDR3 is 12 residues long. Germline V lookup: CDR1 MNHEY, CDR2 SVGAGI. DNA for the CDR3: TGTGCCAGCAGTTCAGTCAACTCACCCCTCCACTTT. Encoded protein: CASSSVNSPLHF.

This clone was seen more than once but under ten times. The chain links TRBV6-5 to TRBJ1-2; TRBD1 might be the D (6 bases). Between the trimmed V and J ends, which lost 3 bases and 7 bases, there was a span of 15 bases. CDR1 is MNHEY and CDR2 is SVGAGI in the germline V gene. The CDR3 runs to 14 residues. Here the CDR3 DNA reads TGTGCCAGCAGTTATAACAGGGTAGGAGGTGGCTACACCTTC. The encoded protein is CASSYNRVGGGYTF.

The chain links TRBV19 to TRBJ2-3, with D maybe TRBD1 (6 bases). Trimming stripped 5 bases from V and 5 bases from J, with 14 bases between. Germline CDR1 reads LNHDA; CDR2 reads SQIVND (reference sequence). The CDR3 has 14 residues. The CDR3 region has the DNA TGTGCCAGTAGTTCAGGGGCAAACGGAGATACGCAGTATTTT. Translation gives CASSSGANGDTQYF. Full variable domain (remainder filled in from reference TRBV19 and TRBJ2-3): DGGITQSPKYLFRKEGQNVTLSCEQNLNHDAMYWYRQDPGQGLRLIYYSQIVNDFQKGDIAEGYSVSREKKESFPLTVTSAQKNPTAFYLCASSSGANGDTQYFGPGTRLTVL.

J is TRBJ1-2 and V is TRBV6-4; the D gene is possibly TRBD1 (6 bases). Germline values: CDR1 MRHNA, CDR2 SNTAGT. V gave up 6 bases and J gave up 11 bases, with 25 bases separating them. CDR3 length: 15 residues. CDR3 sequence (DNA): TGTGCCAGCAGCCGATCCGGGACATCACCTACTGGGTACACCTTC. This gives the protein CASSRSGTSPTGYTF.

This clone was recorded a few times. The J gene is TRBJ2-7, the V gene TRBV5-1; TRBD1 agrees at 7 bases. The germline gives CDR1 SGHRS, CDR2 YFSETQ. V was clipped by 3 bases and J by 6 bases; unmatched bases: 6. The CDR3 is made up of 13 amino acids. This CDR3 is CASSWEQGFEQYV. The CDR3 region has the DNA TGCGCCAGCAGCTGGGAACAGGGGTTCGAGCAGTACGTC.

The table lists this clone with a few counts. The gene calls are TRBV7-9 and TRBJ2-1; D ambiguous. V was cut by 1 base and J by 0 bases, with 13 bases left in between. The CDR3 is 17 amino acids. In germline, CDR1 is SEHNR, CDR2 FQNEAQ (reference sequence). The chain's CDR3 is CASSLGDMTGSYNEQFF. DNA of the CDR3: TGTGCCAGCAGCTTAGGTGATATGACTGGCTCCTACAATGAGCAGTTCTTC.

The V and J genes are TRBV7-9 and TRBJ2-1; 7 bases are a match to TRBD2. The CDR3 runs to 14 residues. Germline CDR1 and CDR2: SEHNR and FQNEAQ (reference sequence). J was trimmed by 8 bases and V by 5 bases; bases with no gene match: 9. The CDR3 DNA sequence: TGTGCCAGCAGCCGGACCGGGGAGGGAGATGAGCAGTTCTTC. It codes for CASSRTGEGDEQFF.

This rearrangement joins TRBV5-1 to TRBJ1-1; no definite D call. Looked up from germline, CDR1 is SGHRS and CDR2 is YFSETQ. The CDR3 consists of 12 residues. Between the trimmed V and J ends, which lost 1 base and 8 bases, there was a span of 9 bases. The CDR3 reads CASSLLDSEAFF. CDR3 coding DNA: TGCGCCAGCAGCTTGTTAGATAGCGAAGCTTTCTTT.

The chain links TRBV4-1 to TRBJ2-1; D is uncertain. The CDR3 totals 14 residues. Trimming stripped 0 bases from V and 8 bases from J, with 11 bases between. The germline V gene encodes CDR1 MGHRA and CDR2 YSYEKL. CDR3 DNA sequence: TGCGCCAGCAGCCAAGACAGACGAGGAGATGAGCAGTTCTTC. Encoded protein: CASSQDRRGDEQFF.

This chain uses TRBV5-1 with TRBJ1-1; D might be TRBD1 (5 bases). V was trimmed by 0 bases and J by 8 bases, leaving 8 bases between them. In germline, CDR1 is SGHRS, CDR2 YFSETQ. This CDR3 has 12 residues. CDR3 in amino acids: CASSLEEGEAFF. As DNA, the CDR3 is TGCGCCAGCAGCTTGGAGGAGGGGGAAGCTTTCTTT.

This clone has more than one count but fewer than ten. The chain recombines TRBV9 with TRBJ2-1, with a weak D call TRBD2 (5 bases). Trimming cost V 0 bases and J 2 bases, with 9 bases left between them. The CDR3 runs 15 residues. Germline CDR1 SGDLS, CDR2 YYNGEE. This chain's CDR3 is CASSVGERTYNEQFF. DNA of the CDR3: TGTGCCAGCAGCGTAGGTGAGCGGACCTACAATGAGCAGTTCTTC.

This clone was seen only a few times. The V gene is TRBV7-9, the J gene TRBJ2-5; D uncertain. Trimming removed 3 bases at V and 2 bases at J, with 7 bases between. CDR1 SEHNR and CDR2 FQNEAQ come from the germline V gene (reference sequence). This CDR3 region has 13 residues. CDR3 amino acids: CASSLSFQETQYF. The CDR3 bases are TGTGCCAGCAGCTTGTCCTTTCAAGAGACCCAGTACTTC.

The chain has TRBV10-1 and TRBJ2-2, with a tentative D call TRBD1 (6 bases). Trimming left V 4 bases short and J 2 bases short, with 8 bases between. CDR1 and CDR2 (germline): WNHNN, SYGVQD (reference sequence). The CDR3 contains 14 residues. Here the CDR3 reads CASSVQGNTGELFF. The CDR3 coding sequence is TGCGCCAGCAGTGTACAGGGAAACACCGGGGAGCTGTTTTTT.

In regard to this clone: This same CDR3 is encoded by further DNA sequences in the sample. CDR3 protein: CASSSDSTNEKLFF. DNA of the CDR3: TGCGCCAGCAGCTCGGACTCAACTAATGAAAAACTGTTTTTT. The V gene is TRBV5-1, the J gene TRBJ1-4; unclear D gene. V dropped 3 bases and J dropped 0 bases, with 6 bases sitting between them. The CDR3 is 14 amino acids. The V gene's germline CDR1 is SGHRS and CDR2 YFSETQ.

The rearrangement links TRBV3-1 (or the pseudogene TRBV3-2) to TRBJ1-1; possibly TRBD1 for D (5 bases). The V gene's germline CDR1 is LGHDT and CDR2 YNNKEL (reference sequence). The CDR3 consists of 14 residues. V lost 0 bases, J lost 0 bases, and 5 bases lay in between. The CDR3 nucleotides are TGTGCCAGCAGCCAAGAAGGGGTGAACACTGAAGCTTTCTTT. Residues: CASSQEGVNTEAFF.

This clone was seen a handful of times. This rearrangement joins TRBV19 to TRBJ1-2, with 9 bases aligning to TRBD1. Germline lookup yields CDR1 LNHDA and CDR2 SQIVND (reference sequence). V lost 5 bases, J lost 4 bases, and 8 bases stayed unmatched. The CDR3 contains 15 residues. The CDR3 DNA follows: TGTGCCAGTAGTCCTACAGGGGGCGCCGGCTATGGCTACACCTTC. This sequence encodes CASSPTGGAGYGYTF.

DNA for the CDR3: TGTGCCAGCAGTTGGGACAGGGGAAGAGAGCAGTTCTTC. Amino acid sequence: CASSWDRGREQFF. The chain is built from TRBV6-5 and TRBJ2-1; 10 bases are a match to TRBD1. V shed 4 bases, J shed 10 bases, and the junction held 4 bases outside the gene matches. Per germline, CDR1 MNHEY and CDR2 SVGAGI. The CDR3 has 13 amino acids.

This chain uses TRBV4-1 with TRBJ1-1; 10 bases fit TRBD1. Germline values: CDR1 MGHRA, CDR2 YSYEKL. Trimming at V came to 4 bases and at J to 0 bases, leaving 17 bases not matched to a gene. The CDR3 is 20 residues long. The CDR3: CASSPIPGQGRTKMNTEAFF. In DNA form, the CDR3 reads TGCGCCAGCAGCCCTATACCGGGACAGGGGCGAACAAAAATGAACACTGAAGCTTTCTTT.

The V and J genes are TRBV6-1 and TRBJ2-1; D is possibly TRBD2 (6 bases). The germline CDR1 and CDR2 sequences are MNHNS and SASEGT. V was trimmed by 3 bases and J by 0 bases, leaving 12 bases between them. The length of the CDR3 is 16 residues. CDR3 in DNA: TGTGCCAGCAGTGAGGCGGGACTTAACTCCTACAATGAGCAGTTCTTC. Translated: CASSEAGLNSYNEQFF.

This chain links TRBV6-5 with TRBJ1-6; D might be TRBD1 (5 bases). CDR3 length: 15 amino acids. Trimming pared 6 bases from V and 4 bases from J, leaving 13 bases between. Germline values: CDR1 MNHEY, CDR2 SVGAGI. The CDR3 spells CASRPQGYYNSPLHF. CDR3 DNA sequence: TGTGCCAGCAGACCCCAGGGATATTATAATTCACCCCTCCACTTT.